These 30 T cell receptor beta chains were all obtained from the same sample, sequenced in a study of blood T cells in healthy people across ages. A sample-barcoded 5' primer and a J-beta primer mix were used in a second PCR of about 6 to 11 cycles. Via MiXCR, TCRdb re-called the 5' RACE reads, giving one row per CDR3 protein. The sample carries about 1.8 million distinct CDR3 sequences, about 50% recorded once. The sequenced sample consisted of blood. These receptors came from a woman aged 40-49 years in good health.

The chain has TRBV7-2 and TRBJ2-7, with D possibly matching TRBD2 (6 bases). CDR1 is SGHTA and CDR2 is FQGNSA in the germline V gene. Trimming took 4 bases from V and 5 from J, leaving 33 bases between them. The length of the CDR3 is 20 residues. CDR3 DNA: TGTGCCAGCAGCTCTTCTCCTTCGGGCCGGTTGGGGGGACCCCGTCACGAGCAGTACTTC. It encodes CASSSSPSGRLGGPRHEQYF. The variable domain in full, with the rest retrieved from reference TRBV7-2 and TRBJ2-7, is GAGVSQSPSNKVTEKGKDVELRCDPISGHTALYWYRQSLGQGLEFLIYFQGNSAPDKSGLPSDRFSAERTGGSVSTLTIQRTQQEDSAVYLCASSSSPSGRLGGPRHEQYFGPGTRLTVT.

This chain uses TRBV7-2 with TRBJ1-2; no clear D gene. The CDR3 has 14 residues. Germline lookup yields CDR1 SGHTA and CDR2 FQGNSA. V was trimmed by 4 bases and J by 2 bases, leaving 11 bases between them. CDR3 loop: CASSSYGPNYGYTF. The CDR3 DNA sequence: TGTGCCAGCAGCTCTTACGGGCCGAACTATGGCTACACCTTC.

The CDR3 is CASSLVGTSGSDTQYF. CDR3 nucleotide sequence: TGTGCCAGCAGCTTAGTGGGGACTAGCGGATCAGATACGCAGTATTTT. The chain joins TRBV7-2 to TRBJ2-3; 11 bases map to TRBD2. Germline CDR1 reads SGHTA; CDR2 reads FQGNSA. This CDR3 is 16 amino acids long. V was pared by 1 base and J by 4 bases, with 4 bases of the junction left unmatched.

The CDR3, as DNA: TGTGCCAGCAGCCAAGAGGGGGGTAGCGGGGGTTGCAATGAGCAGTTCTTC. Translating gives CASSQEGGSGGCNEQFF. This chain uses TRBV4-2 with TRBJ2-1; TRBD2 matches at 9 bases. The CDR3 runs to 17 residues. V lost 0 bases to trimming and J lost 6 bases; unmatched junction nucleotides: 9. Germline V gene sequence: CDR1 LGHNA, CDR2 YNFKEQ.

The table lists this clonotype with a few counts. The chain uses TRBV24-1 and TRBJ2-5; possibly TRBD1 for D (5 bases). Trimming cost V 6 bases and J 0 bases, with 10 bases left between them. This CDR3 is built from 14 residues. Germline CDR1 KGHDR, CDR2 SFDVKD. The CDR3 loop reads CATSSRQYQETQYF. The CDR3 DNA reads as TGTGCCACCAGTTCCCGACAGTACCAAGAGACCCAGTACTTC.

This chain connects TRBV6-1 to TRBJ2-5; tentative D call: TRBD2 (6 bases). Trimming stripped 4 bases from V and 11 bases from J, with 23 bases between. This CDR3 comprises 15 residues. Germline values: CDR1 MNHNS, CDR2 SASEGT. The CDR3 region has the DNA TGTGCCAGCAGTGCCCAGCTAGGGCCCCCGGGGGAGCAGTACTTC. As protein: CASSAQLGPPGEQYF.

V is TRBV20-1 and J is TRBJ2-4; 9 nucleotides match TRBD2. The closer fit of TRBJ2-7 to the DNA end suggests the J call may be wrong. CDR1 is DFQATT, CDR2 SNEGSKA, per germline (reference sequence). The CDR3 consists of 15 residues. The CDR3 nucleotides are TGCAGTGCTAGAGCGCTAAGGACTAGCGTCAGCGAGCAGTACTTC. The encoded protein is CSARALRTSVSEQYF.

V usage is TRBV15 and J usage is TRBJ2-6, with 8 nucleotides matching TRBD1. This CDR3 is 16 amino acids long. Germline CDR1 is LNHNV and CDR2 is YYDKDF (reference sequence). J gave up 3 bases and V 1 base, and 2 bases lay outside the gene matches. As DNA, the CDR3 is TGTGCCACCAGCAGAGCGACAGGGGTTGGGGCCAACGTCCTGACTTTC. It is translated as CATSRATGVGANVLTF.

A few counts support this clonotype. This chain's CDR3 is CAIAGRGNKTQYF. The CDR3 bases are TGTGCCATCGCCGGCAGGGGGAATAAGACCCAGTACTTC. V usage is TRBV6-2 or TRBV6-3 and J usage is TRBJ2-5; 7 nucleotides match TRBD1. CDR1 is MNHEY and CDR2 is SVGEGT in the germline V gene. Unmatched junction bases numbered 11, after V lost 10 bases and J lost 6 bases. This CDR3 spans 13 amino acids.

The chain joins TRBV7-2 to TRBJ1-6, with a possible D match to TRBD1 (6 bases). With 5 bases removed from V and 5 bases from J, the gap between germline ends came to 13 bases. Germline values: CDR1 SGHTA, CDR2 FQGNSA. The CDR3 loop spans 15 amino acids. CDR3 protein: CASSRDRINNSPLHF. The CDR3 DNA follows: TGTGCCAGCAGCCGTGACAGGATAAATAATTCACCCCTCCACTTT.

The chain joins TRBV12-3 or TRBV12-4 to TRBJ1-2; 8 nucleotides line up with TRBD1. The CDR3 is 15 amino acids. The V segment lost 1 base and the J segment 8 bases; nucleotides outside the gene matches: 9. The CDR3: CASSLVGQALRGYTF. CDR3 nucleotide sequence: TGTGCCAGCAGTTTAGTGGGACAGGCCCTCCGAGGCTACACCTTC.

The chain uses TRBV7-2 and TRBJ1-2, with TRBD1 as a possible D gene (5 bases). Between the trimmed V and J ends, which lost 2 bases and 7 bases, there was a span of 14 bases. The CDR3 runs to 14 residues. CDR1 and CDR2 (germline): SGHTA, FQGNSA. The CDR3 sequence: CASSLRGAGSGYTF. The CDR3, as DNA: TGTGCCAGCAGCTTAAGGGGCGCCGGGAGTGGCTACACCTTC.

This clonotype has just a few counts. The chain uses TRBV5-1 and TRBJ2-3, with 9 positions matching TRBD1. CDR3 size: 16 residues. V lost 7 bases, J lost 0 bases, and 9 bases stayed unmatched. The germline gives CDR1 SGHRS, CDR2 YFSETQ. CDR3 nucleotides: TGCGCCAGCGGGACAGGGTTCGGGACTAGCACAGATACGCAGTATTTT. Protein sequence: CASGTGFGTSTDTQYF. Complete variable domain (other parts from reference TRBV5-1 and TRBJ2-3): KAGVTQTPRYLIKTRGQQVTLSCSPISGHRSVSWYQQTPGQGLQFLFEYFSETQRNKGNFPGRFSGRQFSNSRSEMNVSTLELGDSALYLCASGTGFGTSTDTQYFGPGTRLTVL.

This clonotype has a handful of counts. The chain carries TRBV9 and TRBJ2-3, with D unresolved. The CDR3 extends over 12 amino acids. V lost 0 bases to trimming and J lost 9 bases, with 8 bases between them. CDR1 and CDR2 from the germline V gene are SGDLS and YYNGEE. The DNA of the CDR3 is TGTGCCAGCAGCGTAGGGTTAGACACGCAGTATTTT. Translation gives CASSVGLDTQYF.

The chain carries TRBV5-5 and TRBJ1-4; 11 bases fit TRBD2. The J call may be in error: the DNA end matches TRBJ2-2 better. There are 16 residues in the CDR3. CDR1 SGHKS and CDR2 YYEKEE come from the germline V gene (reference sequence). CDR3 sequence: CASSFSGGAGTGELFF. CDR3 DNA sequence: TGTGCCAGCAGCTTTAGCGGGGGGGCCGGAACCGGGGAGCTGTTTTTT.

This clonotype has more than one count but fewer than ten. CDR3 amino acids: CATSRDHAGGNEQFF. In DNA form, the CDR3 reads TGTGCCACCAGCAGAGATCACGCAGGGGGCAATGAGCAGTTCTTC. This chain links TRBV15 with TRBJ2-1; 7 bases align to TRBD1. CDR1 is LNHNV and CDR2 is YYDKDF in the germline V gene (reference sequence). Trimming removed 0 bases from V and 6 bases from J; junction bases left unmatched: 5. The CDR3 extends over 15 amino acids.

The chain carries TRBV4-3 and TRBJ1-2; unclear D gene. The CDR3 extends over 17 amino acids. The germline CDR1 and CDR2 sequences are LGHNA and YSLEER. Trimming removed 0 bases from V and 8 bases from J, with 22 bases in between. The CDR3 loop reads CASSQDYPGVDVDGYTF. CDR3 DNA: TGCGCCAGCAGCCAAGACTATCCCGGGGTAGATGTGGACGGCTACACCTTC.

Turning to this clonotype: One end of the junction is discordant with germline, which a read error may explain. The chain uses TRBV11-2 and TRBJ2-1; D is uncertain. The CDR3 consists of 13 residues. The germline V gene has CDR1 SGHAT and CDR2 FQNNGV. In DNA form, the CDR3 reads TGTGCCAGCAGCGTAGACCGATCGGATGAGCAGTTCTTC. As protein: CASSVDRSDEQFF.

This clonotype was counted only a few times. The chain couples TRBV7-9 to TRBJ2-3, with 10 bases fitting TRBD1. The CDR3 covers 16 residues. V lost 5 bases and J lost 4; bases outside the gene matches: 9. CDR1 and CDR2 (germline): SEHNR, FQNEAQ (reference sequence). The CDR3 reads CASSPPDRGKSDTQYF. In nucleotides, the CDR3 is TGTGCCAGCAGCCCCCCGGACAGGGGGAAATCAGATACGCAGTATTTT.

This clonotype came up a few times. The chain employs TRBV15 and TRBJ2-7; D perhaps matches TRBD2 (6 bases). Germline V gene lookup returns CDR1 LNHNV and CDR2 YYDKDF (reference sequence). The CDR3 spans 15 residues. The V end lost 0 bases, the J end lost 5 bases, and 14 bases lay between the germline ends. The CDR3 DNA follows: TGTGCCACCAGCAGAGATACGGAGGGTGCCCACGAGCAGTACTTC. It specifies CATSRDTEGAHEQYF.

This chain joins TRBV3-1 and TRBJ1-1; D gene ambiguous. Trimming took 0 bases from V and 0 from J, leaving 5 bases between them. The germline CDR1 and CDR2 sequences are LGHDT and YNNKEL (reference sequence). The CDR3 sequence is 14 residues long. The CDR3: CASSQDRLNTEAFF. The CDR3 DNA sequence: TGTGCCAGCAGCCAAGATCGGCTGAACACTGAAGCTTTCTTT.

This sequence joins TRBV9 and TRBJ2-5, with 7 positions matching TRBD2. CDR3 length: 15 amino acids. V trimming: 1 base; J trimming: 3 bases; junction bases outside the gene matches: 6. Germline V gene sequence: CDR1 SGDLS, CDR2 YYNGEE. The CDR3 coding sequence is TGTGCCAGCAGCGTAAATACGGGGAGGGAAGAGACCCAGTACTTC. The encoded protein is CASSVNTGREETQYF.

This clonotype showed up just a few times. This chain connects TRBV11-1 to TRBJ1-5, with TRBD1 matching over 8 bases. CDR3 size: 13 residues. Looked up from germline, CDR1 is SGHAT and CDR2 is FQDESV (reference sequence). The ends lost 5 bases at V and 7 bases at J; junction bases unmatched: 4. In DNA form, the CDR3 reads TGTGCCAGCAGCCCCGACAGGGGCCAGCCCCAGCATTTT. Protein product: CASSPDRGQPQHF.

Ten or more counts support this clonotype. This chain links TRBV4-1 with TRBJ2-7, with D tentatively TRBD1 (5 bases). V lost 3 bases and J lost 3, with 9 bases in between. Germline loops: CDR1 MGHRA, CDR2 YSYEKL. The CDR3 extends over 13 amino acids. The DNA for the CDR3 is TGCGCCAGCAGCCAGTCAGGGTTCTACGAGCAGTACTTC. Protein product: CASSQSGFYEQYF.

The rearrangement links TRBV6-1 to TRBJ1-4; D call uncertain. V was pared by 6 bases and J by 10 bases, with 15 bases between. The CDR3 totals 13 residues. Germline-derived CDR1 and CDR2 are MNHNS and SASEGT. CDR3 loop: CASRQTDGRKLFF. In nucleotides, the CDR3 is TGTGCCAGCAGACAGACGGACGGGAGAAAACTGTTTTTT.

The chain uses TRBV12-3 or TRBV12-4 and TRBJ1-4; no definite D call. The CDR3 is made up of 15 amino acids. V was shortened by 5 bases and J by 0 bases, with 10 bases between the two germline ends. The CDR3 sequence: CASSLPGATNEKLFF. DNA for the CDR3: TGTGCCAGCAGTCTCCCAGGAGCAACTAATGAAAAACTGTTTTTT.

The chain joins TRBV6-2 or TRBV6-3 to TRBJ2-1, with TRBD2 identical over 8 bases. The CDR3 is 18 amino acids. V shed 2 bases and J 1 base; nucleotides not matched to a gene: 10. Germline-derived CDR1 and CDR2 are MNHEY and SVGEGT. Written as DNA, the CDR3 is TGTGCCAGCAGTTACCCCTCGGGAGCGGGGGTTTCCTACAATGAGCAGTTCTTC. It specifies CASSYPSGAGVSYNEQFF.

The chain links TRBV20-1 to TRBJ1-5, with D tentatively TRBD1 (6 bases). This CDR3 comprises 14 residues. The germline V gene encodes CDR1 DFQATT and CDR2 SNEGSKA (reference sequence). Deletions cut 6 bases from V and 3 bases from J, with 15 bases between. The CDR3 here is CSARNQGINQPQHF. CDR3 nucleotide sequence: TGCAGTGCAAGAAACCAGGGGATCAATCAGCCCCAGCATTTT.

In this sample, this clonotype turned up a few times. The CDR3 sequence is CASSLDASDYEQYF. CDR3 DNA sequence: TGTGCCAGCAGTTTGGACGCATCCGATTACGAGCAGTACTTC. This chain joins TRBV28 and TRBJ2-7; D gene unclear. Per germline, CDR1 MDHEN and CDR2 SYDVKM. The CDR3 consists of 14 residues. V was clipped by 3 bases and J by 4 bases, with 13 bases between them.

In the case of this clonotype: The junction departs from the called germline gene at one end, perhaps through a read error. The chain uses TRBV28 and TRBJ2-4; TRBD2 aligns across 13 bases. The better agreement between TRBJ2-7 and the DNA end casts doubt on the J call. There are 15 residues in the CDR3. Per germline, CDR1 MDHEN and CDR2 SYDVKM. For the CDR3, the DNA is TGTGCCAGCAATTTACTAGCGGGGGGGCTCGACGAGCAGTACTTC. Translated: CASNLLAGGLDEQYF.